The table lists the clone carrying this TCR beta chain with a few counts. This record belongs to a study of identical twins. Each CDR3 protein gets one entry after TCRdb re-called the 5' RACE reads with MiXCR. Altogether a few hundred thousand distinct CDR3 sequences are present, roughly an eighth being singletons, with the ten largest covering around 7.2%. Germline CDR1 and CDR2: SGHAT and FQNNGV. Trimming left V 0 bases short and J 8 bases short, with 28 bases between. The CDR3 totals 19 residues. These data also featured in a second study, about yellow fever vaccine responses in identical twins.

The source material was CD8+ T cells sorted from blood. The rearrangement links TRBV11-2 to TRBJ1-2, with a tentative D call TRBD1 (6 bases). The receptor was derived from a woman younger than 35 in good health. CDR3 region: CASSLDYTRTSYRVGGYTF. DNA of the CDR3: TGTGCCAGCAGCTTAGATTATACCCGCACCTCTTACAGGGTAGGAGGCTACACCTTC. Variable domain in full (rest from reference TRBV11-2 and TRBJ1-2): EAGVAQSPRYKIIEKRQSVAFWCNPISGHATLYWYQQILGQGPKLLIQFQNNGVVDDSQLPKDRFSAERLKGVDSTLKIQPAKLEDSAVYLCASSLDYTRTSYRVGGYTFGSGTRLTVV.